This paragraph reports one T cell receptor (beta chain). As yet, its antigen is unknown. This sample was taken from a study of T cells in Graves' hyperthyroidism and ophthalmopathy. Study-level information: At the time of initial diagnosis and before any treatment, peripheral blood was collected.

RNA transcripts were the template for amplifying TCR beta CDR3 regions. A first-round RT-PCR of the TCR CDR3 used the HTBI primer set. Each CDR3 protein is one row after TCRdb ran MiXCR on the multiplex PCR reads. This table has around 340,000 distinct CDR3 sequences, approximately 18% appearing once. Germline CDR1 reads MDHEN; CDR2 reads SYDVKM. This CDR3 spans 14 amino acids. V was trimmed by 7 bases and J by 7 bases, leaving 17 bases between them. Findings and caveats of the study: Patients with ophthalmopathy were separated from those with stable hyperthyroidism by a 13 V-J model.

Graves' hyperthyroidism showing no ophthalmopathy progression within 18 months was considered stable. Diagnosis rested on symptoms, serum thyroxine and TRAb, thyroid ultrasound, and orbital computed tomography. V usage is TRBV28 and J usage is TRBJ2-4; D is possibly TRBD1 (6 bases). The specimen was blood. This clonotype was obtained from a woman between 50 and 59 years old with Graves' hyperthyroidism. The CDR3 region is CASTRKGHMNIQYF. The DNA for the CDR3 is TGTGCCAGCACCCGGAAGGGACATATGAACATTCAGTACTTC.